The sequence of this T cell receptor (beta chain) was determined in a study of T cells in Graves' hyperthyroidism and ophthalmopathy. For this clonotype: Its antigen is undetermined.

There were TCR beta CDR3 regions amplified from RNA transcripts. RT-PCR in the first round (using the HTBI primer set) targeted the TCR CDR3. TCRdb processed the multiplex PCR reads anew with MiXCR; each CDR3 protein has one entry. The sample comprises 300,000 to 400,000 distinct CDR3 sequences, about 15% of which are singletons, and 11% rests with the top ten. Unmatched junction bases numbered 2, after V lost 6 bases and J lost 4 bases. The CDR3 runs to 11 residues. The V gene's germline CDR1 is DFQATT and CDR2 SNEGSKA (reference sequence). Study-wide points: In blood, most of the thyroid clonotypes expanded above 0.001 were also present.

J is TRBJ1-2 and V is TRBV20-1, with 7 nucleotides matching TRBD1. Sequences were obtained from blood. The origin of this receptor is a woman aged 55-75 years with Graves' hyperthyroidism. CDR3 nucleotide sequence: TGCAGTGCCAGGGACAGCTATGGCTACACCTTC. Translating gives CSARDSYGYTF.